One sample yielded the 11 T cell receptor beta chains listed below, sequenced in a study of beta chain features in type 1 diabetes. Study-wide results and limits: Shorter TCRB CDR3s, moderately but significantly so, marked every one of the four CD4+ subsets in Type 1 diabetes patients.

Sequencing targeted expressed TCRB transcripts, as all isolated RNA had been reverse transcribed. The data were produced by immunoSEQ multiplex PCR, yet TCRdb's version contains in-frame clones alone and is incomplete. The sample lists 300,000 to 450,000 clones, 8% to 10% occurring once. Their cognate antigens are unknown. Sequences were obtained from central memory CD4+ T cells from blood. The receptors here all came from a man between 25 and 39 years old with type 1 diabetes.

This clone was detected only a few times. The CDR3 is CASTNFRMDSYGYTF. For the CDR3, the DNA is TGTGCCAGCACCAACTTTAGAATGGACAGCTATGGCTACACCTTC. The rearrangement joins TRBV4-2 to TRBJ1-2; a possible D gene is TRBD1 (6 bases). V was trimmed by 7 bases and J by 4 bases, leaving 19 bases between them. Looked up from germline, CDR1 is LGHNA and CDR2 is YNFKEQ. This CDR3 contains 15 residues.

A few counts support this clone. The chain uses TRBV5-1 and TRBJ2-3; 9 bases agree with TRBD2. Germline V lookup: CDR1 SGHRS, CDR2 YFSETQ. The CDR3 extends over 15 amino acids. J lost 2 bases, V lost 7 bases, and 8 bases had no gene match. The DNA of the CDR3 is TGCGCCAGCTCCTCTAGCGGGGCCCACACAGATACGCAGTATTTT. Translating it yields CASSSSGAHTDTQYF.

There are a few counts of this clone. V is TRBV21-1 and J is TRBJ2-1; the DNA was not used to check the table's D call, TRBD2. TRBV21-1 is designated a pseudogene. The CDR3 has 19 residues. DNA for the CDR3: TGTGCCAGCAGCAAAGATCCTGGGACCCTGCCGGGAGAGTACAATGAGCAGTTCTTC. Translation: CASSKDPGTLPGEYNEQFF.

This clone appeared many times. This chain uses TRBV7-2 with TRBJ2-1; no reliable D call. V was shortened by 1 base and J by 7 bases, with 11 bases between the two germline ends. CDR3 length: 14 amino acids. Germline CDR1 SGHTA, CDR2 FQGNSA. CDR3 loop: CASSLVTSTNEQFF. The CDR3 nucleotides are TGTGCCAGCAGCTTAGTCACTTCTACAAATGAGCAGTTCTTC.

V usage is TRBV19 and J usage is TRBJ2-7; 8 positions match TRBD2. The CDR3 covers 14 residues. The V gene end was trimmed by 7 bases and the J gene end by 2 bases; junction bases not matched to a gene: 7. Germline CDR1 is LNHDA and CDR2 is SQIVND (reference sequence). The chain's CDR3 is CASIAGTSPYEQYF. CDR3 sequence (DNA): TGTGCCAGTATAGCGGGAACCTCCCCCTACGAGCAGTACTTC.

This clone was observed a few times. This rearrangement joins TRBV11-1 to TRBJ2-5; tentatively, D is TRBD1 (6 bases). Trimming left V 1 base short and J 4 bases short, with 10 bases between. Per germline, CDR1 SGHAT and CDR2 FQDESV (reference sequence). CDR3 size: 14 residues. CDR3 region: CASSLDRAGETQYF. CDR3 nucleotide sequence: TGTGCCAGCAGCTTAGACAGGGCTGGAGAGACCCAGTACTTC. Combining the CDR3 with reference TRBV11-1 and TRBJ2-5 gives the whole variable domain EAEVAQSPRYKITEKSQAVAFWCDPISGHATLYWYRQILGQGPELLVQFQDESVVDDSQLPKDRFSAERLKGVDSTLKIQPAELGDSAMYLCASSLDRAGETQYFGPGTRLLVL.

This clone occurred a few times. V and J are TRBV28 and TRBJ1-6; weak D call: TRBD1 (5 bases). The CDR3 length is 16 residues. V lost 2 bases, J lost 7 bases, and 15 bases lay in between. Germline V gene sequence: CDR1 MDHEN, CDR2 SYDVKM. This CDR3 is CASSLPNGGGNSPLHF. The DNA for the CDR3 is TGTGCCAGCAGTTTACCTAACGGGGGTGGGAATTCACCCCTCCACTTT.

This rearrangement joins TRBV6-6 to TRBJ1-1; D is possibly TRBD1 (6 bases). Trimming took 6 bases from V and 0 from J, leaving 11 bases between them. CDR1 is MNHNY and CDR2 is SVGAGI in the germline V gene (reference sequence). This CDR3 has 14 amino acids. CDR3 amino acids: CASRRGTVNTEAFF. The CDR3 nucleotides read TGTGCCAGCAGGAGGGGGACGGTGAACACTGAAGCTTTCTTT.

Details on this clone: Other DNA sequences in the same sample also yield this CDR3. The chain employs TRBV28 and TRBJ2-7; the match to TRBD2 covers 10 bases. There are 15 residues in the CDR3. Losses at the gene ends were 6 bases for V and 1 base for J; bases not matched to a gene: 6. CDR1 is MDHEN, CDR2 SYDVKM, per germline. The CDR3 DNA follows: TGTGCCAGCAGGGGAGAGACTAGCGGGTCCTACGAGCAGTACTTC. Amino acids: CASRGETSGSYEQYF.

Here the CDR3 reads CASSVRGLPPYEQYF. CDR3 sequence (DNA): TGTGCCAGCAGCGTAAGGGGGTTGCCCCCTTACGAGCAGTACTTC. J is TRBJ2-7 and V is TRBV9; D possibly corresponds to TRBD1 (6 bases). The CDR3 contains 15 residues. The V end lost 1 base, the J end lost 4 bases, and 15 bases lay between the germline ends. Germline lookup yields CDR1 SGDLS and CDR2 YYNGEE.

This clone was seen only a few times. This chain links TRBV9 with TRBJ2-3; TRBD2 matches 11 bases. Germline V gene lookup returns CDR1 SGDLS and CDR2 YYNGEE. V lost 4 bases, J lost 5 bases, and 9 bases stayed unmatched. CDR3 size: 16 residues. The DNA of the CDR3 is TGTGCCAGCAGCCCCCTACTAGCGGGAGATGTAGATACGCAGTATTTT. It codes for CASSPLLAGDVDTQYF.